This T cell receptor (beta chain) emerged from a study of T cells in localized non-small cell lung cancer. Study-wide results and caveats: Of the tissues analyzed, uninvolved adjacent lung showed maximal T cell clonality, greater than tumor. Only one tumor region went through sequencing, so heterogeneity may still be there. Of the top 100 tumor clones, median roughly 53 were in adjacent lung, over 25 among its top 100. Prolonged overall survival went with higher T cell density in the blood.

Sequencing used immunoSEQ multiplex PCR; TCRdb keeps in-frame clones, though not all of them. The table has 45,000 to 60,000 clones, about four fifths seen once. Notes on this clone: The antigen remains undetermined.

J lost 6 bases, V lost 0 bases, and 10 bases had no gene match. Germline lookup yields CDR1 SGDLS and CDR2 YYNGEE. This CDR3 is 17 amino acids long. The sequence was collected from a female donor older than 55 with stage II squamous cell lung carcinoma. The material was peripheral blood, obtained before any cancer treatment. The chain combines TRBV9 with TRBJ2-3; 10 positions match TRBD2. CDR3 in DNA: TGTGCCAGCAGCGTAGATCTAGCGGGGGATGCTCGGGATACGCAGTATTTT. Translating it yields CASSVDLAGDARDTQYF.